The rows below give T cell receptor beta chains drawn from one sample of a study of blood T cell repertoires in COVID-19. The assay was immunoSEQ multiplex PCR, and TCRdb's table has in-frame clones only and misses some. The sample carries a few hundred thousand clones, roughly 85% recorded once. Sequencing input: PBMCs or T cells enriched from blood (not recorded which). The receptors shown here come from a woman between 40 and 55 years old with acute COVID-19. Both conserved end residues are part of each CDR3. The D gene is left open where the match is weak. For some rows the clone size is stated as once, few or many, or as a class when expanded; others skip it.

V gene	J gene	D gene	clone size	CDR3 protein	CDR3 DNA
TRBV18	TRBJ2-5	.	.	CASSPNRRETQYF	TGTGCCAGCTCACCAAACCGGAGGGAGACCCAGTACTTC
TRBV2	TRBJ2-2	TRBD1	.	CASRRQGSTGELFF	TGTGCCAGCAGGCGACAGGGGTCCACCGGGGAGCTGTTTTTT
TRBV2	TRBJ1-5	.	many	CASRWTVNQPQHF	TGTGCCAGCAGGTGGACAGTGAATCAGCCCCAGCATTTT
TRBV28	TRBJ2-5	TRBD2	.	CASSSLAGGQETQYF	TGTGCCAGCAGTTCGCTAGCGGGAGGCCAAGAGACCCAGTACTTC
TRBV29-1	TRBJ1-1	.	.	CSVNLTPAEAFF	TGCAGCGTAAATCTTACTCCGGCTGAAGCTTTCTTT
TRBV19	TRBJ2-1	.	once	CATRTMSSYNEQFF	TGTGCCACAAGAACGATGAGCTCCTACAATGAGCAGTTCTTC
TRBV11-3	TRBJ2-1	TRBD2	.	CASSLLAGGNEQFF	TGTGCCAGCAGCTTACTAGCGGGTGGTAATGAGCAGTTCTTC
TRBV7-2	TRBJ1-5	TRBD1	.	CASSLRTGGNQPQHF	TGTGCCAGCAGCTTACGGACAGGGGGCAATCAGCCCCAGCATTTT
TRBV28	TRBJ1-4	.	.	CASSLYPGGGEKLFF	TGTGCCAGCAGTTTATATCCCGGCGGCGGGGAAAAACTGTTTTTT
TRBV19	TRBJ2-1	TRBD2	.	CASTITGLAGGEQFF	TGTGCCAGTACCATCACCGGACTAGCGGGAGGTGAGCAGTTCTTC
TRBV20-1	TRBJ1-2	.	once	CSASISRPDTPSYGYTF	TGCAGTGCTAGTATAAGCCGGCCGGACACACCTAGCTATGGCTACACCTTC
TRBV27	TRBJ2-1	TRBD2	.	CAIRGTSGRKSSYNEQFF	TGTGCCATCCGCGGGACTAGCGGAAGGAAGAGCTCCTACAATGAGCAGTTCTTC
TRBV7-2	TRBJ2-7	.	.	CASSLAGIGEQYF	TGTGCCAGCAGCTTAGCCGGGATCGGGGAGCAGTACTTC
TRBV7-9	TRBJ2-3	.	.	CASSLSADTQYF	TGTGCCAGCAGCTTATCGGCAGATACGCAGTATTTT
TRBV3-1/TRBV3-2	TRBJ2-1	.	.	CASGGASRWDEQFF	TGTGCCAGCGGGGGGGCTAGTCGTTGGGATGAGCAGTTCTTC
TRBV11-2	TRBJ2-3	.	.	CASILRTVASTDTQYF	TGTGCCAGCATCTTAAGGACAGTAGCTAGCACAGATACGCAGTATTTT
TRBV9	TRBJ2-2	.	.	CASSATPVTGELFF	TGTGCCAGCAGCGCCACCCCAGTAACCGGGGAGCTGTTTTTT
TRBV25-1	TRBJ1-6	.	.	CASSDPSSYNSPLHF	TGTGCCAGCAGTGACCCGAGCTCCTATAATTCACCCCTCCACTTT
TRBV6-5	TRBJ1-1	.	.	CASRQTGNTEAFF	TGTGCCAGCAGACAGACAGGAAACACTGAAGCTTTCTTT
TRBV5-1	TRBJ1-2	TRBD1	.	CASSLGTGVLYGYTF	TGCGCCAGCAGCTTGGGGACAGGGGTTCTGTATGGCTACACCTTC
TRBV5-1	TRBJ1-2	.	.	CASRSWGQGPANYGYTF	TGCGCCAGCAGGAGTTGGGGGCAGGGGCCGGCTAACTATGGCTACACCTTC
TRBV4-2	TRBJ2-7	.	.	CASSQAGSGAAVHEQYF	TGTGCCAGCAGCCAAGCCGGAAGTGGGGCGGCAGTCCACGAGCAGTACTTC
TRBV5-1	TRBJ2-5	TRBD2	.	CASSLGSGREETQYF	TGCGCCAGCAGCTTGGGCAGCGGGAGGGAAGAGACCCAGTACTTC
TRBV15	TRBJ2-3	TRBD1	.	CATSSGWTGGFRTDTQYF	TGTGCCACCAGCAGTGGGTGGACAGGGGGCTTTCGCACAGATACGCAGTATTTT
TRBV2	TRBJ1-5	.	.	CASSEDSLSNQPQHF	TGTGCCAGCAGTGAGGACAGTCTTAGCAATCAGCCCCAGCATTTT
TRBV6-5	TRBJ1-2	TRBD1	.	CASSKGQLNYGYTF	TGTGCCAGCAGTAAGGGACAGCTTAACTATGGCTACACCTTC